These 8 T cell receptor beta chains originate from one sample sequenced in a study of T-cell memory formation after mild COVID-19. MiXCR was run by TCRdb on the 5' RACE reads, yielding one entry per CDR3 protein. The repertoire holds roughly 320,000 distinct CDR3 sequences, around 30% seen once, with roughly 13% in the top ten. The specimen was PBMCs or a T cell subset sorted from them (not recorded which). The receptor source for this set is an adult woman who had mild COVID-19 (a few samples of this study predate the infection). Cell type and time point are not known.

The CDR3 region is CASSPSAGGLNEKLFF. The CDR3, as DNA: TGTGCCAGCTCACCATCCGCTGGGGGCCTTAATGAAAAACTGTTTTTT. The chain couples TRBV18 to TRBJ1-4, with a tentative D call TRBD1 (6 bases). Germline V gives CDR1 KGHSH, CDR2 LQKENI. The CDR3 runs to 16 residues. Trimming cost V 2 bases and J 4 bases, with 14 bases left between them.

The chain couples TRBV7-9 to TRBJ2-1, with 12 positions matching TRBD1. The CDR3 runs to 16 residues. Germline loops: CDR1 SEHNR, CDR2 FQNEAQ (reference sequence). Germline trimming cut 2 bases from V and 8 bases from J; bases unmatched to any gene: 7. The CDR3 loop reads CASSLSGTGGLDEQFF. For the CDR3, the DNA is TGTGCCAGCAGCTTATCCGGGACAGGGGGCCTGGATGAGCAGTTCTTC.

V usage is TRBV19 and J usage is TRBJ1-5; no firm D call. Germline V CDR1 and CDR2: LNHDA, SQIVND (reference sequence). The V and J ends lost 7 bases and 5 bases respectively, with 18 bases between them. The CDR3 totals 15 residues. The DNA for the CDR3 is TGTGCCAGTATCAAATCGGCGGCAGCCTATCAGCCCCAGCATTTT. It translates to CASIKSAAAYQPQHF.

The CDR3 region has the DNA TGCAGTGCTAGACCGGGACTAGCGATCAATGAGCAGTTCTTC. The encoded protein is CSARPGLAINEQFF. V gene TRBV20-1 combines with J gene TRBJ2-1; TRBD2 agrees at 10 bases. CDR1 is DFQATT, CDR2 SNEGSKA, per germline (reference sequence). There are 14 residues in the CDR3. V shed 2 bases, J shed 6 bases, and the junction held 4 bases outside the gene matches.

The rearrangement uses TRBV27 and TRBJ2-7; D is possibly TRBD1 (6 bases). Trimming took 4 bases from V and 0 from J, leaving 10 bases between them. The length of the CDR3 is 14 residues. Germline assignment: CDR1 MNHEY and CDR2 SMNVEV (reference sequence). The CDR3 sequence is CASSWGHRSYEQYF. In DNA, the CDR3 is TGTGCCAGCAGTTGGGGACATCGCTCCTACGAGCAGTACTTC.

V is TRBV7-9 and J is TRBJ2-7; D perhaps matches TRBD2 (7 bases). CDR3 length: 14 residues. Deletions cut 3 bases from V and 3 bases from J, with 12 bases between. In germline, CDR1 is SEHNR, CDR2 FQNEAQ (reference sequence). This CDR3 is CASSFSGGVYEQYF. The CDR3 DNA reads as TGTGCCAGCAGCTTTTCGGGGGGCGTCTACGAGCAGTACTTC.

The gene calls are TRBV5-1 and TRBJ2-7; D might be TRBD1 (6 bases). The CDR3 loop spans 15 amino acids. Deletions cut 0 bases from V and 0 bases from J, with 10 bases between. Germline loops: CDR1 SGHRS, CDR2 YFSETQ. In nucleotides, the CDR3 is TGCGCCAGCAGCTTGGCCGGGGACAACTCCTACGAGCAGTACTTC. This encodes CASSLAGDNSYEQYF.

The chain links TRBV2 to TRBJ2-3; 8 bases match TRBD1. The CDR3 is made up of 15 amino acids. Germline CDR1 reads SNHLY; CDR2 reads FYNNEI. The V segment lost 7 bases and the J segment 4 bases; nucleotides outside the gene matches: 10. CDR3 loop: CASTSQGGVADTQYF. The CDR3 region has the DNA TGTGCCAGCACCTCACAGGGGGGTGTAGCAGATACGCAGTATTTT.